Listed below are T cell receptor beta chains from one sample, sequenced in a study of T cell responses to AZD1222 COVID-19 vaccine. This table comes from immunoSEQ multiplex PCR, and its TCRdb copy is limited to in-frame clones, with some not included. The sample carries fewer than 90,000 clones, approximately 86% recorded once. The sample in question was peripheral blood, obtained 28 days after the second AZD1222 dose. Receptors originate from an adult who received the AZD1222 COVID-19 vaccine. Each CDR3 is given with its conserved first and last residue. A D gene is named only where the DNA matches it firmly. Not all rows give a size; the values are once, few, many and, for expanded clones, a class.

J: TRBJ2-3
D: .
size: .
V: TRBV6-5
DNA: TGTGCCAGCAGCCGACAGAGCACAGATACGCAGTATTTT
CDR3: CASSRQSTDTQYF

J: TRBJ2-7
D: TRBD2
size: .
V: TRBV6-2/TRBV6-3
DNA: TGTGCCAGCAGTCCCGGGGGGAGTCATACCTACGAGCAGTACTTC
CDR3: CASSPGGSHTYEQYF

J: TRBJ2-1
D: .
size: once
V: TRBV3-1/TRBV3-2
DNA: TGTGCCAGCAGCCAGCAGACGGTCGGCGGGCAGTTCTTC
CDR3: CASSQQTVGGQFF

J: TRBJ1-6
D: .
size: .
V: TRBV2
DNA: TGTGCCAGCAGTGACGTGCAGGGGAATTCACCCCTCCACTTT
CDR3: CASSDVQGNSPLHF

J: TRBJ2-7
D: .
size: .
V: TRBV6-2/TRBV6-3
DNA: TGTGCCAGCAGCCAGGTCGCCTACGAGCAGTACTTC
CDR3: CASSQVAYEQYF

J: TRBJ2-1
D: TRBD2
size: once
V: TRBV11-3
DNA: TGTGCCAGCAGCTTAGATACAGCGGGATCCTACAATGAGCAGTTCTTC
CDR3: CASSLDTAGSYNEQFF

J: TRBJ2-3
D: TRBD1
size: .
V: TRBV5-4
DNA: TGTGCCAGCAGCTTGGCCGGGACAGGATGGGCAGATACGCAGTATTTT
CDR3: CASSLAGTGWADTQYF

J: TRBJ2-1
D: TRBD2
size: .
V: TRBV11-1
DNA: TGTGCCAGCAGCTTAGGCGGGAGTGGGAATGAGCAGTTCTTC
CDR3: CASSLGGSGNEQFF

J: TRBJ1-1
D: .
size: .
V: TRBV18
DNA: TGTGCCAGCTCACCACCCCAGGGGTCCGCAGCTTTCTTT
CDR3: CASSPPQGSAAFF

J: TRBJ2-2
D: .
size: .
V: TRBV5-5
DNA: TGTGCCAGCAGCTCACTTGGGGAGGTGAACGGGGAGCTGTTTTTT
CDR3: CASSSLGEVNGELFF

J: TRBJ2-7
D: .
size: .
V: TRBV28
DNA: TGTGCCAGCAGTCCGTGGATGGGGGAGCAGTACTTC
CDR3: CASSPWMGEQYF

J: TRBJ2-4
D: TRBD2
size: .
V: TRBV7-2
DNA: TGTGCCAGCAGCTTAGGCGCCTCTAGCGGGTTAGCCAAAAACATTCAGTACTTC
CDR3: CASSLGASSGLAKNIQYF

J: TRBJ1-6
D: .
size: .
V: TRBV28
DNA: TGTGCCAGCAGTTTTGGCCCACCCCTCCACTTT
CDR3: CASSFGPPLHF

J: TRBJ2-1
D: .
size: .
V: TRBV29-1
DNA: TGCAGCGCGACGCCGGGACCGTACAATGAGCAGTTCTTC
CDR3: CSATPGPYNEQFF

J: TRBJ2-1
D: .
size: .
V: TRBV3-1/TRBV3-2
DNA: TGTGCCAGCAGCTCAAGAGGGCTAGCCTACAATGAGCAGTTCTTC
CDR3: CASSSRGLAYNEQFF

J: TRBJ2-7
D: .
size: once
V: TRBV4-1
DNA: TGCGCCAGCAGCCAAGGAGGGTCAGGGCGCTCCTACGAGCAGTACTTC
CDR3: CASSQGGSGRSYEQYF

J: TRBJ1-2
D: .
size: .
V: TRBV19
DNA: TGTGCCAGTAGCCACAAGGGGGGGGACTCTAACTATGGCTACACCTTC
CDR3: CASSHKGGDSNYGYTF

J: TRBJ1-5
D: .
size: .
V: TRBV28
DNA: TGTGCCAGCATTTCCACCAAGCAGGTACTGTCTAGCAATCAGCCCCAGCATTTT
CDR3: CASISTKQVLSSNQPQHF

J: TRBJ1-2
D: .
size: .
V: TRBV5-4
DNA: TGTGCCAGCAGCTTGGCGTTCGGAACGGATGGCTACACCTTC
CDR3: CASSLAFGTDGYTF

J: TRBJ1-2
D: TRBD1
size: .
V: TRBV4-2
DNA: TGTGCCAGCAGCACCCGACAGGGTAGGGATGGCTACACCTTC
CDR3: CASSTRQGRDGYTF

J: TRBJ1-4
D: .
size: .
V: TRBV13
DNA: TGTGCCAGCAGCTTAACAGGGTTGAGTGAAAAACTGTTTTTT
CDR3: CASSLTGLSEKLFF

J: TRBJ2-1
D: TRBD2
size: .
V: TRBV7-9
DNA: TGTGCCAGCAGCTTAGGCGGACTAGCGGGAGGCCCGCAGTTCTTC
CDR3: CASSLGGLAGGPQFF